These 2 T cell receptor beta chains originate from one sample sequenced in a study of beta chain features in type 1 diabetes. Findings of the study overall: In every one of the four CD4+ subsets, TCRB CDR3s were moderately but significantly shorter in Type 1 diabetes patients.

Their antigens are not known. Reverse transcribing all isolated RNA meant expressed TCRB transcripts were sequenced. Produced via immunoSEQ multiplex PCR; TCRdb's table is partial and in-frame only. This sample has 200,000 to 300,000 clones, with about 15% found just once. The sequencing input was naive CD4+ T cells from blood. These receptors all stem from a man aged 25 to 45 with type 1 diabetes.

This sequence joins TRBV15 and TRBJ2-7, with 9 bases identical to TRBD2. Germline V gene data show CDR1 as LNHNV and CDR2 as YYDKDF (reference sequence). This CDR3 contains 16 residues. V gave up 2 bases and J gave up 0 bases; unmatched junction bases: 5. CDR3 loop: CATSRSLAGSSYEQYF. DNA for the CDR3: TGTGCCACCAGCAGAAGTCTAGCGGGAAGCTCCTACGAGCAGTACTTC.

This clone was observed a few times. The chain combines TRBV5-1 with TRBJ2-5; 7 nucleotides match TRBD1. The CDR3 sequence is 15 residues long. The ends lost 2 bases at V and 5 bases at J; junction bases unmatched: 9. The germline CDR1 and CDR2 sequences are SGHRS and YFSETQ. CDR3 in amino acids: CASSFSPTGVETQYF. CDR3 in DNA: TGCGCCAGCAGCTTTTCACCTACAGGGGTGGAGACCCAGTACTTC.